The 9 T cell receptor beta chains below were found in one sample sequenced in a study of cytomegalovirus exposure and HLA in healthy donors. With 60 Vbeta and 13 Jbeta primers, the PCR was carried out. Clones were read by immunoSEQ multiplex PCR, and TCRdb kept only the in-frame ones, dropping some. The data show around 150,000 clones, over 70% seen once. The sample taken for sequencing was PBMCs. Every receptor here comes from a male donor in good health and CMV-seronegative.

In the case of this clone: At one of its ends the junction is not consistent with the germline gene, which may arise from a read error. This CDR3 is CASSQARGELFF. Written as DNA, the CDR3 is TGTGCCAGCAGTCAAGCTAGAGGGGAGCTGTTTTTT. The rearrangement links TRBV6-1 to TRBJ2-2; the D is unclear. CDR1 and CDR2 (germline): MNHNS, SASEGT. The CDR3 loop spans 12 amino acids.

V is TRBV28 and J is TRBJ2-1, with a possible D match to TRBD1 (6 bases). Germline CDR1 MDHEN, CDR2 SYDVKM. The CDR3 covers 12 residues. Trimming left V 3 bases short and J 9 bases short, with 9 bases between. This chain's CDR3 is CASSFQGSEQFF. DNA for the CDR3: TGTGCCAGCAGTTTTCAGGGGAGTGAGCAGTTCTTC.

The V gene is TRBV15, the J gene TRBJ2-1; TRBD1 matches at 10 bases. V shed 3 bases, J shed 7 bases, and the junction held 3 bases outside the gene matches. Germline V gene data show CDR1 as LNHNV and CDR2 as YYDKDF (reference sequence). The CDR3 runs 14 residues. The CDR3 bases are TGTGCCACCAGCAGGGGACAGGGGACAAATGAGCAGTTCTTC. This codes for CATSRGQGTNEQFF.

This clone was observed a few times. This chain joins TRBV20-1 and TRBJ1-1; the D gene is possibly TRBD1 (6 bases). Germline CDR1 and CDR2: DFQATT and SNEGSKA (reference sequence). This CDR3 comprises 11 residues. Between the trimmed V and J ends, which lost 3 bases and 5 bases, there was a span of 7 bases. CDR3 coding DNA: TGCAGTGCTAGTAGGGGGACTGAAGCTTTCTTT. Translation: CSASRGTEAFF.

V usage is TRBV19 and J usage is TRBJ1-5; TRBD1 aligns across 9 bases. The ends lost 11 bases at V and 1 base at J; junction bases unmatched: 3. The CDR3 contains 13 residues. In germline, CDR1 is LNHDA, CDR2 SQIVND (reference sequence). The CDR3 loop is CAGGTGSNQPQHF. CDR3 in DNA: TGTGCCGGGGGGACAGGGAGCAATCAGCCCCAGCATTTT.

The CDR3 reads CASSRGYGDTQYF. Here the CDR3 DNA reads TGCGCCAGCAGTAGGGGGTATGGAGATACGCAGTATTTT. The V and J genes are TRBV5-1 and TRBJ2-3; tentative D call: TRBD1 (6 bases). Trimming stripped 5 bases from V and 5 bases from J, with 12 bases between. Looked up from germline, CDR1 is SGHRS and CDR2 is YFSETQ. This CDR3 is 13 amino acids long.

V is TRBV7-2 and J is TRBJ2-6, with 10 bases aligning to TRBD1. The CDR3 runs to 16 residues. V was clipped by 7 bases and J by 0 bases; unmatched bases: 3. Germline V CDR1 and CDR2: SGHTA, FQGNSA. This CDR3 is CASKGQGFSGANVLTF. The CDR3 DNA follows: TGTGCCAGCAAGGGACAGGGGTTCTCTGGGGCCAACGTCCTGACTTTC. The complete variable domain, with remaining parts taken from reference TRBV7-2 and TRBJ2-6, reads GAGVSQSPSNKVTEKGKDVELRCDPISGHTALYWYRQSLGQGLEFLIYFQGNSAPDKSGLPSDRFSAERTGGSVSTLTIQRTQQEDSAVYLCASKGQGFSGANVLTFGAGSRLTVL.

The V and J genes are TRBV10-3 and TRBJ2-7; D perhaps matches TRBD2 (5 bases). The CDR3 covers 16 residues. The V and J ends lost 1 base and 5 bases respectively, with 18 bases between them. Germline loops: CDR1 ENHRY, CDR2 SYGVKD. The CDR3 loop is CAISEFGLPGSDEQYF. CDR3 nucleotides: TGTGCCATCAGTGAGTTCGGACTGCCGGGAAGCGACGAGCAGTACTTC.

The chain couples TRBV5-4 to TRBJ1-3; D call uncertain. The V and J ends lost 0 bases and 4 bases respectively, with 5 bases between them. From germline, CDR1 is SGHNT and CDR2 YYREEE (reference sequence). The CDR3 runs to 13 residues. This chain's CDR3 is CASSLDSGNTIYF. The CDR3 DNA is TGTGCCAGCAGCTTGGACTCCGGAAACACCATATATTTT.